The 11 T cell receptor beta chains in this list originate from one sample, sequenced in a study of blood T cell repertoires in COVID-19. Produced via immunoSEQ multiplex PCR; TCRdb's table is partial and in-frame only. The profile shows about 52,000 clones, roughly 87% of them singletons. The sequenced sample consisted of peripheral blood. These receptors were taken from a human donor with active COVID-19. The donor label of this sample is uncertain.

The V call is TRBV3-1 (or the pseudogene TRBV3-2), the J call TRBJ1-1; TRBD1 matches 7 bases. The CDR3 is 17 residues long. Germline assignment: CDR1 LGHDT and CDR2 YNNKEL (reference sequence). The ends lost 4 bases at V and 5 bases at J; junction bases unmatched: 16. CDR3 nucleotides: TGTGCCAGCAGCCGGGGGACAGCCACCCGGGAGGGGACTGAAGCTTTCTTT. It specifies CASSRGTATREGTEAFF.

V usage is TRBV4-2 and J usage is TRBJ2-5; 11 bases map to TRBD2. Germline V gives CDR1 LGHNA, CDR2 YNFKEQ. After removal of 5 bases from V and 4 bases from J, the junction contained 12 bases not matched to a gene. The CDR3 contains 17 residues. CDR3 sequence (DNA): TGTGCCAGCAGCATCACTAGCGGGGGAGGATGGCCAGAGACCCAGTACTTC. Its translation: CASSITSGGGWPETQYF.

The CDR3 is CASSDRTSNEKLFF. The CDR3 DNA follows: TGTGCCAGCAGTGACCGGACAAGTAATGAAAAACTGTTTTTT. The rearrangement links TRBV6-1 to TRBJ1-4, with a tentative D call TRBD1 (5 bases). This CDR3 is 14 amino acids long. Trimming pared 3 bases from V and 4 bases from J, leaving 9 bases between. Per germline, CDR1 MNHNS and CDR2 SASEGT.

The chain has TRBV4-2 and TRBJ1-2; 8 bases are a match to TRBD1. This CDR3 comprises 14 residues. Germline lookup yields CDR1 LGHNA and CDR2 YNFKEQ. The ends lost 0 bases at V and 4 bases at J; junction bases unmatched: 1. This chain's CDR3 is CASSQDGQGYGYTF. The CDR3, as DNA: TGTGCCAGCAGCCAAGATGGACAGGGCTATGGCTACACCTTC.

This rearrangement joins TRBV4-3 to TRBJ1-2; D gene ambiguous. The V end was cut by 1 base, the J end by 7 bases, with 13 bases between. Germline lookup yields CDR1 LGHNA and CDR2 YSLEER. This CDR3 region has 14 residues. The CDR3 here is CASSQVRGKAGYTF. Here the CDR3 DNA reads TGCGCCAGCAGCCAAGTTCGGGGTAAGGCTGGCTACACCTTC.

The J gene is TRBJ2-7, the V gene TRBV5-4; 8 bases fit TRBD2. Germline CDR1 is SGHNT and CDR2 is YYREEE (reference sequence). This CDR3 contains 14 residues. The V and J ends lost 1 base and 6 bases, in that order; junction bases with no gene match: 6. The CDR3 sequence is CASSLRGGLGEQYF. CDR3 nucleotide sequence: TGTGCCAGCAGCTTGCGGGGGGGCCTCGGCGAGCAGTACTTC.

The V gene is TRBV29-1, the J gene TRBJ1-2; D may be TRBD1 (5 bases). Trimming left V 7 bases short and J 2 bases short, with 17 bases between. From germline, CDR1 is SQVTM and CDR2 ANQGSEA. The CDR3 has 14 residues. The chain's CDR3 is CSDARQWGNYGYTF. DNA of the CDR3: TGCAGCGACGCCCGACAGTGGGGCAACTATGGCTACACCTTC.

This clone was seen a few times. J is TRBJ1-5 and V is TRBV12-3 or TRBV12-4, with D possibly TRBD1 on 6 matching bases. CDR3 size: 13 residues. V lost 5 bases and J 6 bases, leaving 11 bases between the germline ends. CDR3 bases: TGTGCCAGCAGTCCACAGGGCACTCAGCCCCAGCATTTT. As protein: CASSPQGTQPQHF.

CDR3: CASSLGYRTSGARRGELFF. CDR3 sequence (DNA): TGTGCCAGCAGCTTAGGATATAGGACTAGCGGGGCTCGGAGAGGGGAGCTGTTTTTT. The gene calls are TRBV7-6 and TRBJ2-2, with TRBD2 identical over 12 bases. Trimming removed 1 base from V and 8 bases from J; junction bases left unmatched: 14. The CDR3 sequence is 19 residues long. Germline CDR1 reads SGHVS; CDR2 reads FNYEAQ.

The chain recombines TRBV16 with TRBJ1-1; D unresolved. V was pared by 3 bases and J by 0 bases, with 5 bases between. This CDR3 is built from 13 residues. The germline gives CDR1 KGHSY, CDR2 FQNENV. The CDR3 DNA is TGTGCCAGCAGCCAGACTGTGAACACTGAAGCTTTCTTT. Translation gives CASSQTVNTEAFF.

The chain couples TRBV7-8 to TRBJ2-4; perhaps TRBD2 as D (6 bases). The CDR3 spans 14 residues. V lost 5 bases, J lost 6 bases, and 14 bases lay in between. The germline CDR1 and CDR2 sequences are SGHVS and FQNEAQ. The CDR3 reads CASSLEGRINIQYF. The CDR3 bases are TGTGCCAGCAGCCTTGAAGGGAGGATAAACATTCAGTACTTC.